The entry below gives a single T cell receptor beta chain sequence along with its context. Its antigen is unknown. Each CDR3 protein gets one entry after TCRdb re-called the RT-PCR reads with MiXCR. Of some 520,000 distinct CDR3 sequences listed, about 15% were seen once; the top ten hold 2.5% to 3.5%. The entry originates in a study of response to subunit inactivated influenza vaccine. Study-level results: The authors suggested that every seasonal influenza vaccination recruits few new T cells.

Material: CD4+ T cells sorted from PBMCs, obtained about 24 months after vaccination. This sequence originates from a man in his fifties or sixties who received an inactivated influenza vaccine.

CDR3 loop: CASNSGGVVGEQYF. CDR3 sequence (DNA): TGTGCCAGCAATTCCGGCGGGGTGGTGGGGGAGCAGTACTTC. The chain employs TRBV28 and TRBJ2-7; D might be TRBD2 (6 bases). V was shortened by 7 bases and J by 7 bases, with 20 bases between the two germline ends. Germline values: CDR1 MDHEN, CDR2 SYDVKM. The CDR3 sequence is 14 residues long.